Here is one TCR beta chain with its context. In the study's own analysis: Amplification of reference gene primers provided the estimated nucleated cell counts. TCRdb keeps only in-frame clones here, not all; method: immunoSEQ multiplex PCR. Clone size and the V and J calls come from that table; the DNA yielded D and trimming. The sample yields 200,000 or so clones, approximately 90% seen once. This entry comes from a study of blood T cell repertoires in COVID-19. About the study: Acute-phase and convalescent COVID-19 samples originated in the United States, Italy and Spain. Sample material is recorded as cDNA or gDNA derived from T cells, B-cell-depleted T cells, or PBMCs.

The J segment lost 5 bases and the V segment lost 1 base, leaving 9 bases of the junction unmatched. The CDR3 extends over 17 amino acids. Germline CDR1 is MGHRA and CDR2 is YSYEKL. Sample: peripheral blood. The chain combines TRBV4-1 with TRBJ1-4, with TRBD1 identical over 8 bases. The source of this sequence is a man aged 65 to 85 with acute or convalescent COVID-19. The CDR3 reads CASSQGQGARGNEKLFF. The CDR3 DNA reads as TGCGCCAGCAGCCAAGGGCAGGGGGCGCGCGGGAATGAAAAACTGTTTTTT.